Listed here are 19 T cell receptor beta chains from one sample, sequenced in a study of blood T cell repertoires in COVID-19. TCRdb's copy holds only in-frame clones and misses some; the assay was immunoSEQ multiplex PCR. The sample records around 200,000 clones, around 85% being singletons. Specimen: peripheral blood. These receptors were obtained from a man between 65 and 80 years old with active or convalescent COVID-19.

The V gene is TRBV6-6, the J gene TRBJ1-4; TRBD1 is a possible D gene (5 bases). This CDR3 is built from 15 residues. The V and J ends lost 1 base and 4 bases respectively, with 10 bases between them. Germline CDR1 is MNHNY and CDR2 is SVGAGI (reference sequence). CDR3 region: CASSYLGRDNEKLFF. The DNA for the CDR3 is TGTGCCAGCAGTTACTTGGGCAGGGATAATGAAAAACTGTTTTTT.

The chain links TRBV5-8 to TRBJ2-5; possible D gene TRBD1, 6 bases. V dropped 0 bases and J dropped 1 base, with 13 bases sitting between them. Germline CDR1 is SGHTS and CDR2 is YDEGEE. The CDR3 totals 16 residues. CDR3 loop: CASSLGRTAPQETQYF. In nucleotides, the CDR3 is TGTGCCAGCAGCTTGGGACGGACAGCACCCCAAGAGACCCAGTACTTC.

The chain uses TRBV6-5 and TRBJ1-1, with a weak D call TRBD1 (6 bases). In germline, CDR1 is MNHEY, CDR2 SVGAGI. Deletions cut 4 bases from V and 7 bases from J, with 13 bases between. This CDR3 has 13 amino acids. For the CDR3, the DNA is TGTGCCAGCAGTTCCACAGGGTTGGGTGAAGCTTTCTTT. Residues: CASSSTGLGEAFF.

The chain joins TRBV7-2 to TRBJ2-7; TRBD1 agrees at 8 bases. Germline V gene lookup returns CDR1 SGHTA and CDR2 FQGNSA. The CDR3 contains 13 residues. V trimming: 8 bases; J trimming: 9 bases; junction bases outside the gene matches: 12. The CDR3 sequence: CASQDRAGIRQYF. CDR3 bases: TGTGCCAGCCAGGACAGGGCGGGAATCAGGCAGTACTTC. Filled out from reference TRBV7-2 and TRBJ2-7, the complete variable domain reads GAGVSQSPSNKVTEKGKDVELRCDPISGHTALYWYRQSLGQGLEFLIYFQGNSAPDKSGLPSDRFSAERTGGSVSTLTIQRTQQEDSAVYLCASQDRAGIRQYFGPGTRLTVT.

The chain couples TRBV2 to TRBJ1-2; D might be TRBD1 (6 bases). The V end was cut by 2 bases, the J end by 4 bases, with 11 bases between. Germline V gives CDR1 SNHLY, CDR2 FYNNEI. There are 14 residues in the CDR3. The CDR3, as DNA: TGTGCCAGCAGTGAATTGGCAGGGGCCTATGGCTACACCTTC. Its translation is CASSELAGAYGYTF.

The chain carries TRBV5-8 and TRBJ1-4; TRBD1 aligns across 10 bases. Germline loops: CDR1 SGHTS, CDR2 YDEGEE. V trimming: 3 bases; J trimming: 0 bases; junction bases outside the gene matches: 5. The CDR3 is made up of 17 amino acids. The CDR3 region has the DNA TGTGCCAGCAGCTACAGACAGGGGGCGTCAACTAATGAAAAACTGTTTTTT. It specifies CASSYRQGASTNEKLFF.

CDR3 in amino acids: CAWSVAKGVNQPQHF. The DNA of the CDR3 is TGTGCCTGGAGTGTGGCTAAAGGGGTCAATCAGCCCCAGCATTTT. This chain connects TRBV30 to TRBJ1-5; perhaps TRBD1 as D (5 bases). V was trimmed by 0 bases and J by 3 bases, leaving 12 bases between them. Germline V lookup: CDR1 GTSNPN, CDR2 SVGIG (reference sequence). The CDR3 spans 15 residues.

The table lists this clone with a few counts. The chain employs TRBV2 and TRBJ2-7; 7 bases match TRBD2. The CDR3 covers 15 residues. Per germline, CDR1 SNHLY and CDR2 FYNNEI. Trimming cost V 4 bases and J 7 bases; bases outside gene matches: 13. The CDR3 DNA reads as TGTGCCAGCAGTGGGAGCGGGCGGGGGAGGTATGAGCAGTACTTC. This encodes CASSGSGRGRYEQYF. Using reference TRBV2 and TRBJ2-7 for the parts outside the CDR3, the full variable domain is EPEVTQTPSHQVTQMGQEVILRCVPISNHLYFYWYRQILGQKVEFLVSFYNNEISEKSEIFDDQFSVERPDGSNFTLKIRSTKLEDSAMYFCASSGSGRGRYEQYFGPGTRLTVT.

This clone was seen a single time. The chain links TRBV30 to TRBJ1-1; D remains ambiguous. The V gene's germline CDR1 is GTSNPN and CDR2 SVGIG (reference sequence). The V end was cut by 0 bases, the J end by 7 bases, with 9 bases between. CDR3 length: 12 residues. The CDR3 DNA reads as TGTGCCTGGAGTGTTCCCGGAGGTGAAGCTTTCTTT. As protein: CAWSVPGGEAFF.

This chain joins TRBV11-2 and TRBJ2-2; TRBD2 matches at 11 bases. The germline CDR1 and CDR2 sequences are SGHAT and FQNNGV. With V trimmed by 4 bases and J by 2 bases, 3 bases remained unmatched. CDR3 length equals 16 residues. The CDR3 region has the DNA TGTGCCAGCAGCTCACTAGCGGGAGTCAACACCGGGGAGCTGTTTTTT. Translated: CASSSLAGVNTGELFF.

The chain is built from TRBV29-1 and TRBJ1-5; D not resolved. The CDR3 totals 12 residues. V dropped 7 bases and J dropped 7 bases, with 14 bases sitting between them. Germline V gene lookup returns CDR1 SQVTM and CDR2 ANQGSEA. CDR3 bases: TGCAGCGCGAGGGAGGGCCGCCAGCCCCAGCATTTT. Amino acid sequence: CSAREGRQPQHF.

The chain is built from TRBV6-2 or TRBV6-3 and TRBJ1-5; weak D call: TRBD1 (5 bases). V shed 2 bases and J shed 6 bases, with 8 bases lying between them. The CDR3 has 13 residues. Germline V gene data show CDR1 as MNHEY and CDR2 as SVGEGT. The CDR3 nucleotides read TGTGCCAGCAGTTACAACACAGGTCAGCCCCAGCATTTT. It translates to CASSYNTGQPQHF.

The V and J genes are TRBV14 and TRBJ1-4, with no clear D. Germline V gene sequence: CDR1 SGHDN, CDR2 FVKESK. The ends were cut back, 2 bases at V and 7 bases at J, with 8 bases in the middle. The length of the CDR3 is 13 residues. The CDR3 DNA reads TGTGCCAGCAGCCAACAAGAGTTTGAAAAACTGTTTTTT. Translating gives CASSQQEFEKLFF.

The V gene is TRBV5-5, the J gene TRBJ2-3, with TRBD2 identical over 7 bases. V lost 4 bases, J lost 5 bases, and 4 bases stayed unmatched. Per germline, CDR1 SGHKS and CDR2 YYEKEE (reference sequence). The CDR3 extends over 13 amino acids. CDR3 nucleotides: TGTGCCAGCAGCCCCCCGGGGGGAGATACGCAGTATTTT. Its translation: CASSPPGGDTQYF.

The CDR3 loop is CASSLVASQFF. CDR3 sequence (DNA): TGTGCCAGCAGCTTAGTGGCTTCCCAGTTCTTC. V gene TRBV7-2 combines with J gene TRBJ2-1; D remains ambiguous. Between the trimmed V and J ends, which lost 1 base and 13 bases, there was a span of 8 bases. The CDR3 contains 11 residues. Germline V gene lookup returns CDR1 SGHTA and CDR2 FQGNSA.

This chain links TRBV28 with TRBJ2-3; 7 bases map to TRBD2. V dropped 6 bases and J dropped 1; count of bases not matched to a gene: 7. In germline, CDR1 is MDHEN, CDR2 SYDVKM. The CDR3 contains 15 residues. CDR3 DNA sequence: TGTGCCAGCAGGGAGGGAGGGCCCCGCACAGATACGCAGTATTTT. It codes for CASREGGPRTDTQYF. Supplemented by reference TRBV28 and TRBJ2-3, the full variable domain reads DVKVTQSSRYLVKRTGEKVFLECVQDMDHENMFWYRQDPGLGLRLIYFSYDVKMKEKGDIPEGYSVSREKKERFSLILESASTNQTSMYLCASREGGPRTDTQYFGPGTRLTVL.

The CDR3 DNA sequence: TGTGCCAGCAGTGGGGGCAGGGTTGGCAATCAGCCCCAGCATTTT. It encodes CASSGGRVGNQPQHF. This chain links TRBV2 with TRBJ1-5, with D maybe TRBD1 (5 bases). Deletions cut 4 bases from V and 2 bases from J, with 12 bases between. This CDR3 region has 15 residues. CDR1 SNHLY and CDR2 FYNNEI come from the germline V gene.

The J gene is TRBJ1-2, the V gene TRBV6-5, with a possible D match to TRBD1 (6 bases). The V gene lost 8 bases and the J gene lost 6 bases, with 16 bases spanning the gap. The CDR3 has 13 amino acids. CDR1 and CDR2 from the germline V gene are MNHEY and SVGAGI. The CDR3 loop reads CASWIQGRDGYTF. CDR3 bases: TGTGCCAGCTGGATACAGGGAAGGGATGGCTACACCTTC.

Written as DNA, the CDR3 is TGTGCCAGTAGTATAGTTGCCGGGACAGGCAATCAGCCCCAGCATTTT. It specifies CASSIVAGTGNQPQHF. The genes are TRBV19 and TRBJ1-5; the match to TRBD1 covers 7 bases. Germline CDR1 reads LNHDA; CDR2 reads SQIVND (reference sequence). The V and J ends lost 1 base and 2 bases, in that order; junction bases with no gene match: 5. The CDR3 is 16 amino acids.